The 3 T cell receptor beta chains reported below all come from one sample, sequenced in a study of cytomegalovirus exposure and HLA in healthy donors. TCRdb keeps only in-frame clones here, not all; method: immunoSEQ multiplex PCR. In the table there are 200,000 to 250,000 clones, roughly 88% of which are singletons. Sequencing used PBMCs. Receptors originate from a woman aged 25 to 39 in good health and CMV-seropositive.

The chain links TRBV27 to TRBJ1-1; D remains ambiguous. Per germline, CDR1 MNHEY and CDR2 SMNVEV (reference sequence). V gave up 5 bases and J gave up 4 bases, with 14 bases separating them. The CDR3 is 14 amino acids. The CDR3 DNA is TGTGCCAGCAGTCCGAACAAAGGGCCCACTGAAGCTTTCTTT. It codes for CASSPNKGPTEAFF.

The DNA of the CDR3 is TGTGCCAGCAGTCCCGCCCCAAAAATGGGCACTGGGGCCAACGTCCTGACTTTC. This codes for CASSPAPKMGTGANVLTF. The chain carries TRBV25-1 and TRBJ2-6; D not certain. The V end lost 5 bases, the J end lost 2 bases, and 19 bases lay between the germline ends. This CDR3 has 18 residues. CDR1 is MGHDK and CDR2 is SYGVNS in the germline V gene.

The V gene is TRBV7-9, the J gene TRBJ2-7; maybe TRBD1 (5 bases). CDR1 SEHNR and CDR2 FQNEAQ come from the germline V gene (reference sequence). The V end lost 5 bases, the J end lost 0 bases, and 14 bases lay between the germline ends. The CDR3 runs 15 residues. The CDR3, as DNA: TGTGCCAGCAGCACGCCTCGTGGGGCCTCCTACGAGCAGTACTTC. Its translation is CASSTPRGASYEQYF.